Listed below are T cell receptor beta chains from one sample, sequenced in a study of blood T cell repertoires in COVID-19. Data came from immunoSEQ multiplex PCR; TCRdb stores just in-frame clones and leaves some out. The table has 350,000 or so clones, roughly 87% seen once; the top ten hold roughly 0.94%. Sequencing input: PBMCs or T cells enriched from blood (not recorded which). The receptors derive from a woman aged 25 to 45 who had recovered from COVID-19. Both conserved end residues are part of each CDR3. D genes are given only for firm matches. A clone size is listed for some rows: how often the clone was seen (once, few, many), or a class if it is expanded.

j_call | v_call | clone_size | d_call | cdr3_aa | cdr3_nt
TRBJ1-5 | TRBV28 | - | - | CASSPSGRGNQPQHF | TGTGCCAGCAGTCCGTCGGGGAGGGGGAATCAGCCCCAGCATTTT
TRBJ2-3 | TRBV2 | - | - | CATTSGLAKSTDTQYF | TGTGCCACCACTTCGGGGCTAGCGAAAAGCACAGATACGCAGTATTTT
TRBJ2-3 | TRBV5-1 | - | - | CASSLGHGGTDTQYF | TGCGCCAGCAGCTTAGGTCACGGGGGTACAGATACGCAGTATTTT
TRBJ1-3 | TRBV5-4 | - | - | CASSLGVPGNTIYF | TGTGCCAGCAGCCTCGGAGTCCCTGGAAACACCATATATTTT
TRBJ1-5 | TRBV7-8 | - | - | CASSSLQTRLNQPQHF | TGTGCCAGCAGCTCCCTCCAGACAAGGCTAAATCAGCCCCAGCATTTT
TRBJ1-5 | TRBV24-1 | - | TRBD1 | CATGTGVQPQHF | TGTGCCACTGGGACAGGGGTTCAGCCCCAGCATTTT
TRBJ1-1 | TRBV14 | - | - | CASSQSVNTEAFF | TGTGCCAGCAGCCAATCGGTGAACACTGAAGCTTTCTTT
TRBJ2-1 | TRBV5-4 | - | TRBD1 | CASSLGGTGYNEQFF | TGTGCCAGCAGCTTGGGCGGGACAGGGTACAATGAGCAGTTCTTC
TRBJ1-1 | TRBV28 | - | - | CASSTYRSTEAFF | TGTGCCAGCAGTACTTACAGATCAACTGAAGCTTTCTTT
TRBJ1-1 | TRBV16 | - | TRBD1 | CASSHGTGGTEAFF | TGTGCCAGCAGCCATGGGACAGGGGGCACTGAAGCTTTCTTT
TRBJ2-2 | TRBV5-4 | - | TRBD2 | CASSSRTSGNTGELFF | TGTGCCAGCAGCTCACGGACTAGCGGTAACACCGGGGAGCTGTTTTTT
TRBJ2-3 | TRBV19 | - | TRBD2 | CASSIAGGGTDTQYF | TGTGCCAGTAGTATAGCGGGGGGGGGCACAGATACGCAGTATTTT
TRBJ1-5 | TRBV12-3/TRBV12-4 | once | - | CASNQGFQPQHF | TGTGCCAGCAACCAGGGGTTTCAGCCCCAGCATTTT
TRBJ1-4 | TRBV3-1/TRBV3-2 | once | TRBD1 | CASSQVIGTGYEKLFF | TGTGCCAGCAGCCAAGTAATTGGGACAGGGTACGAAAAACTGTTTTTT
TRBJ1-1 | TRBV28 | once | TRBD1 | CASRQGDVVNTEAFF | TGTGCCAGCAGACAGGGGGATGTGGTGAACACTGAAGCTTTCTTT
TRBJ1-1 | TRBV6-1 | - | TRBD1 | CASSERRTGGLYTEAFF | TGTGCCAGCAGTGAAAGAAGGACAGGGGGGCTTTACACTGAAGCTTTCTTT
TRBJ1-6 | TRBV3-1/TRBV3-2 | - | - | CASSQFGGDSPLHF | TGTGCCAGCAGCCAATTTGGGGGCGATTCACCCCTCCACTTT
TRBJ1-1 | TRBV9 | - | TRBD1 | CASRRGQLNTEAFF | TGTGCCAGCAGGCGGGGACAGTTGAACACTGAAGCTTTCTTT
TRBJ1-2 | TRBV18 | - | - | CASSPSREVDGYTF | TGTGCCAGCTCACCATCCAGGGAGGTAGATGGCTACACCTTC
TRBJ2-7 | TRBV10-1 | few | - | CASSDGEPYEQYF | TGCGCCAGCAGTGATGGAGAGCCCTACGAGCAGTACTTC
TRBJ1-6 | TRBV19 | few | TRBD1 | CASSEDRGHGSPLHF | TGTGCCAGTAGCGAGGACAGGGGACATGGTTCACCCCTCCACTTT
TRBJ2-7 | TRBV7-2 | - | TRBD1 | CASRPGQGLYEQYF | TGTGCCAGCAGGCCGGGACAGGGCCTCTACGAGCAGTACTTC
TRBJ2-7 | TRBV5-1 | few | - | CARMAAGPYEQYF | TGCGCCAGGATGGCGGCAGGGCCGTACGAGCAGTACTTC
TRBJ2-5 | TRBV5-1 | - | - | CASSLVNEAGETQYF | TGCGCCAGCAGCTTGGTTAACGAAGCGGGAGAGACCCAGTACTTC
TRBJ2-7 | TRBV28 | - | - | CASTPGGVDTYEQYF | TGTGCCAGCACCCCTGGCGGGGTAGACACCTACGAGCAGTACTTC
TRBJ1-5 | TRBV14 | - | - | CASSRLGLDQPQHF | TGTGCCAGCAGCCGACTCGGGTTGGATCAGCCCCAGCATTTT